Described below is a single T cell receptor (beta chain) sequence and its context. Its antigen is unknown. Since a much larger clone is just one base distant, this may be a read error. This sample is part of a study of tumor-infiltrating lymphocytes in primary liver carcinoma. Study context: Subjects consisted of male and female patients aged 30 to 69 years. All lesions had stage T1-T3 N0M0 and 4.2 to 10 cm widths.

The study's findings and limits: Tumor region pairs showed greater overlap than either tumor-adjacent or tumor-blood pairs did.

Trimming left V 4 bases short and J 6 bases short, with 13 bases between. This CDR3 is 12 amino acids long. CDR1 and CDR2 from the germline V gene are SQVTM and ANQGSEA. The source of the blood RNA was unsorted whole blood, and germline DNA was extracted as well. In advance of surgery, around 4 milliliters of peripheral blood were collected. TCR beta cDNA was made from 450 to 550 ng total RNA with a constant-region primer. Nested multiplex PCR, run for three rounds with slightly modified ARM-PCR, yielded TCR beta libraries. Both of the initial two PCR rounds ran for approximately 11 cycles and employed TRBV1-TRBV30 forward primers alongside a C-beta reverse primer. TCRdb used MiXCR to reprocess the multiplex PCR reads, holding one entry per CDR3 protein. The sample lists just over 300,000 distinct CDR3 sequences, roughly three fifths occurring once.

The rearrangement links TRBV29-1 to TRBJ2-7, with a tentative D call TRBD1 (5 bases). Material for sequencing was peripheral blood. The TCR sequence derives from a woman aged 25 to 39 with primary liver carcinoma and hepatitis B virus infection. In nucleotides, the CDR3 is TGCAGCGTTGGGCAGGGTGGCCCCGAGCAGTACGTC. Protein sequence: CSVGQGGPEQYV.